The 14 T cell receptor beta chains given below trace back to one sample, sequenced in a study of cytomegalovirus exposure and HLA in healthy donors. It was with 60 Vbeta and 13 Jbeta primers that the PCR ran. The assay was immunoSEQ multiplex PCR, and TCRdb's table has in-frame clones only and misses some. Of about 120,000 clones in the sample, roughly 80% were seen once. Specimen: PBMCs. The receptors here all came from a man aged 55 to 69 in good health and CMV-seropositive.

The chain has TRBV11-3 and TRBJ1-2; 7 nucleotides align to TRBD1. The J segment lost 8 bases and the V segment lost 5 bases, leaving 8 bases of the junction unmatched. Looked up from germline, CDR1 is SGHNT and CDR2 is YENEEA. The CDR3 covers 13 residues. The CDR3 spells CASSRRDSGGYTF. In DNA form, the CDR3 reads TGTGCCAGCAGCAGACGGGACAGCGGGGGCTACACCTTC.

J is TRBJ2-1 and V is TRBV4-2; 12 bases map to TRBD2. Looked up from germline, CDR1 is LGHNA and CDR2 is YNFKEQ. Trimming removed 4 bases from V and 6 bases from J; junction bases left unmatched: 10. The CDR3 totals 17 residues. The CDR3 sequence: CASSPRLAGELVNEQFF. In nucleotides, the CDR3 is TGTGCCAGCAGCCCCCGACTAGCGGGAGAGTTGGTCAATGAGCAGTTCTTC.

The chain combines TRBV4-1 with TRBJ2-1; 14 nucleotides match TRBD2. CDR3 length: 20 residues. The V segment lost 2 bases and the J segment 0 bases; nucleotides outside the gene matches: 9. The germline CDR1 and CDR2 sequences are MGHRA and YSYEKL. CDR3 DNA: TGCGCCAGCAGCCAATTTCCGGGACTAGCGGGGGCGAGCTCCTACAATGAGCAGTTCTTC. Protein: CASSQFPGLAGASSYNEQFF.

In this sample, this clone turned up many times. V is TRBV5-5 and J is TRBJ2-1; tentative D call: TRBD2 (5 bases). Per germline, CDR1 SGHKS and CDR2 YYEKEE (reference sequence). Trimming removed 3 bases at V and 5 bases at J, with 12 bases between. The CDR3 sequence is 14 residues long. The CDR3 reads CASSSRGSHNEQFF. The DNA of the CDR3 is TGTGCCAGCAGCTCGAGAGGGTCACACAATGAGCAGTTCTTC.

This clone was counted a few times. V and J are TRBV5-1 and TRBJ2-7, with 9 bases identical to TRBD1. The junction had 3 bases not matched to a gene; V was cut back by 3 bases and J by 2 bases. The CDR3 loop spans 14 amino acids. Germline-derived CDR1 and CDR2 are SGHRS and YFSETQ. The CDR3 bases are TGCGCCAGCAGCTCGGGACAGGGAACCTACGAGCAGTACTTC. It is translated as CASSSGQGTYEQYF.

This chain connects TRBV5-1 to TRBJ2-7; 9 nucleotides agree with TRBD2. The V gene's germline CDR1 is SGHRS and CDR2 YFSETQ. The CDR3 covers 16 residues. The V and J ends lost 4 bases and 0 bases, in that order; junction bases with no gene match: 8. CDR3 residues: CASSKASGTSSYEQYF. The CDR3 DNA reads TGCGCCAGCAGCAAAGCTAGCGGGACGAGCTCCTACGAGCAGTACTTC.

The chain combines TRBV7-8 with TRBJ1-2; 8 nucleotides align to TRBD1. The CDR3 is 15 amino acids. V was clipped by 4 bases and J by 4 bases; unmatched bases: 8. Germline V gene data show CDR1 as SGHVS and CDR2 as FQNEAQ. CDR3: CASSSSRTGLYGYTF. CDR3 in DNA: TGTGCCAGCAGCTCATCGAGGACAGGGCTCTATGGCTACACCTTC. The entire variable domain, with the rest obtained from reference TRBV7-8 and TRBJ1-2, is as follows: GAGVSQSPRYKVAKRGQDVALRCDPISGHVSLFWYQQALGQGPEFLTYFQNEAQLDKSGLPSDRFFAERPEGSVSTLKIQRTQQEDSAVYLCASSSSRTGLYGYTFGSGTRLTVV.

This clone was seen a few times. The rearrangement uses TRBV9 and TRBJ1-2; 7 bases fit TRBD1. Germline V lookup: CDR1 SGDLS, CDR2 YYNGEE. The CDR3 loop spans 13 amino acids. V lost 4 bases and J lost 8; bases outside the gene matches: 8. The CDR3 reads CASSSRGLSGYTF. The CDR3 coding sequence is TGTGCCAGCAGCTCCAGGGGGTTGTCGGGCTACACCTTC.

The chain employs TRBV19 and TRBJ2-5, with D possibly being TRBD2 (6 bases). The CDR3 runs to 15 residues. CDR1 and CDR2 (germline): LNHDA, SQIVND (reference sequence). Trimming pared 1 base from V and 4 bases from J, leaving 13 bases between. CDR3 DNA sequence: TGTGCCAGTAGTATAGTGGGGACTCCGGGAGAGACCCAGTACTTC. Its protein product is CASSIVGTPGETQYF. Filled out from reference TRBV19 and TRBJ2-5, the complete variable domain reads DGGITQSPKYLFRKEGQNVTLSCEQNLNHDAMYWYRQDPGQGLRLIYYSQIVNDFQKGDIAEGYSVSREKKESFPLTVTSAQKNPTAFYLCASSIVGTPGETQYFGPGTRLLVL.

This clone was seen more than once but under ten times. The chain links TRBV2 to TRBJ2-2; perhaps TRBD2 as D (7 bases). The CDR3 runs 14 residues. The germline V gene encodes CDR1 SNHLY and CDR2 FYNNEI. V shed 7 bases and J shed 7 bases, with 16 bases lying between them. CDR3 DNA sequence: TGTGCCAGCAAGGGGGAGGGGCGGAGCGGGGAGCTGTTTTTT. Encoded protein: CASKGEGRSGELFF. Supplemented by reference TRBV2 and TRBJ2-2, the full variable domain reads EPEVTQTPSHQVTQMGQEVILRCVPISNHLYFYWYRQILGQKVEFLVSFYNNEISEKSEIFDDQFSVERPDGSNFTLKIRSTKLEDSAMYFCASKGEGRSGELFFGEGSRLTVL.

This rearrangement joins TRBV18 to TRBJ1-5, with D unresolved. This CDR3 region has 16 residues. Germline CDR1 is KGHSH and CDR2 is LQKENI. The V end was cut by 5 bases, the J end by 5 bases, with 19 bases between. CDR3 in DNA: TGTGCCAGCTCATCATCGGGGTATCCACTCGATCAGCCCCAGCATTTT. Its translation is CASSSSGYPLDQPQHF.

V gene TRBV18 combines with J gene TRBJ2-3; 11 bases align to TRBD2. The CDR3 spans 16 residues. The V and J ends lost 5 bases and 3 bases, in that order; junction bases with no gene match: 7. Per the germline V gene, CDR1 is KGHSH and CDR2 is LQKENI. The CDR3 DNA sequence: TGTGCCAGCTCAACTAGCGGGAGCGGTTCGACAGATACGCAGTATTTT. This translates into CASSTSGSGSTDTQYF.

This clone appeared once. The chain links TRBV19 to TRBJ2-1, with no clear D. Germline V gene data show CDR1 as LNHDA and CDR2 as SQIVND (reference sequence). The CDR3 length is 14 residues. The V end was cut by 5 bases, the J end by 4 bases, with 12 bases between. The CDR3 region is CASSLLPHYNEQFF. The CDR3 DNA reads as TGTGCCAGTAGTCTACTCCCCCATTACAATGAGCAGTTCTTC.

The chain has TRBV18 and TRBJ1-1; the match to TRBD1 covers 10 bases. Trimming cost V 6 bases and J 5 bases; bases outside gene matches: 6. CDR3 length: 14 residues. Germline V CDR1 and CDR2: KGHSH, LQKENI. The DNA of the CDR3 is TGTGCCAGCTCCATAGGACAGGGGGAAACTGAAGCTTTCTTT. Its translation is CASSIGQGETEAFF.